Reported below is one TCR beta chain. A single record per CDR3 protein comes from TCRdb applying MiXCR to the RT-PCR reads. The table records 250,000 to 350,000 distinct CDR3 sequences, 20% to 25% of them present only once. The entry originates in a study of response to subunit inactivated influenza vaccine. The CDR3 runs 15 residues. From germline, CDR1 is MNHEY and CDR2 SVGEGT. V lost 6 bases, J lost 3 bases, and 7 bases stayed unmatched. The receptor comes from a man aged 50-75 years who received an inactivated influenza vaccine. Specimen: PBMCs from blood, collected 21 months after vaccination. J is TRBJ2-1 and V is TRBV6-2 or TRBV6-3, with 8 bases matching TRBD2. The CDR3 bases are TGTGCCAGCAGCTACACTAGCGGACACTACAATGAGCAGTTCTTC. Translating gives CASSYTSGHYNEQFF.